This entry is about one TCR beta chain. The sample comes from a study of blood T cell repertoires in COVID-19. Under the authors' procedure: Amplification with reference gene primers provided the estimates of nucleated cell counts. The table came from immunoSEQ multiplex PCR; TCRdb's copy has only in-frame clones and leaves some out. Clone size and the V and J calls come from that table; the DNA yielded D and trimming. The profile shows nearly 250,000 clones, 86% of them singletons. Trimming shortened V by 0 bases and J by 0 bases, and 5 bases separated the two germline ends. This CDR3 contains 14 residues. Germline V gene data show CDR1 as MNHEY and CDR2 as SVGAGI.

This sequence originates from a woman in her fifties or sixties who had recovered from COVID-19. Material for sequencing was peripheral blood. The V call is TRBV6-5, the J call TRBJ1-2; D is unresolved. The CDR3 DNA reads as TGTGCCAGCAGTTACTCTCGTTCTAACTATGGCTACACCTTC. This codes for CASSYSRSNYGYTF.